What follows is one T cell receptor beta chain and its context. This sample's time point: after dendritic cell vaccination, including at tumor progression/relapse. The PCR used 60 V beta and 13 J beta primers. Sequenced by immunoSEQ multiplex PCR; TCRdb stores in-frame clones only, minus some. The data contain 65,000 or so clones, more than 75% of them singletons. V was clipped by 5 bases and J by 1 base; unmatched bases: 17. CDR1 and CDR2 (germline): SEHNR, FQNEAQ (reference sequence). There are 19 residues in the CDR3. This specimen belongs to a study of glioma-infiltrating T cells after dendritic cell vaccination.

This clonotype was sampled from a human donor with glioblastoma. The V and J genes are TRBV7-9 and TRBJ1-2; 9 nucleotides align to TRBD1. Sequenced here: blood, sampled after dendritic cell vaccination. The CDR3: CASSPWASGQGVGNYGYTF. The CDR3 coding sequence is TGTGCCAGCAGCCCCTGGGCTTCGGGACAGGGTGTAGGTAACTATGGCTACACCTTC.